The rows below give T cell receptor beta chains drawn from one sample of a study of blood T cells in healthy people across ages. TCRdb re-analysed the 5' RACE reads in MiXCR, keeping a single row per CDR3 protein. The sample consists of roughly 410,000 distinct CDR3 sequences, approximately 47% of them appearing once. What was sequenced was blood. These receptor sequences come from a man between 60 and 75 years old in good health. CDR3s include the opening cysteine and the closing phenylalanine or tryptophan. A D gene is named only where the DNA matches it firmly. Where a row states a size, it is once, few, many or the class of an expanded clone; other rows omit it.

>TRBV7-9|NA|TRBD2|TRBJ2-1
CASSGTSGRNYNEQFF
TGTGCCAGCAGTGGGACTAGCGGGAGGAACTACAATGAGCAGTTCTTC
>TRBV6-4|NA|NA|TRBJ2-3
CASSDMWGDTQYF
TGTGCCAGCAGTGACATGTGGGGAGATACGCAGTATTTT
>TRBV20-1|NA|NA|TRBJ2-1
CSAGRFSGANEQFF
TGCAGTGCTGGAAGGTTCTCTGGGGCAAATGAGCAGTTCTTC
>TRBV28|NA|TRBD2|TRBJ2-7
CATSLPGREGRYEQYF
TGTGCCACCTCCCTCCCGGGGCGGGAGGGCCGTTACGAGCAGTACTTC
>TRBV28|few|NA|TRBJ2-4
CASGMQRAKNIQYF
TGTGCCAGCGGTATGCAACGAGCCAAAAACATTCAGTACTTC
>TRBV6-1|NA|TRBD1|TRBJ2-7
CASSDPGTGLYEQYF
TGTGCCAGCAGTGACCCCGGGACAGGGCTCTACGAGCAGTACTTC
>TRBV7-9|NA|NA|TRBJ1-2
CASSIQGYGYTF
TGTGCCAGCAGCATACAGGGTTATGGCTACACCTTC
>TRBV11-2|NA|NA|TRBJ2-3
CASSPTGGGGDTQYF
TGTGCCAGCAGCCCTACGGGGGGCGGAGGAGATACGCAGTATTTT
>TRBV20-1|few|NA|TRBJ2-1
CSARDSRGQINEQFF
TGCAGTGCTAGAGATTCCCGGGGGCAGATCAATGAGCAGTTCTTC
>TRBV6-6|NA|NA|TRBJ1-3
CASSRGSSGNTIYF
TGTGCCAGCTCGAGGGGGTCCTCTGGAAACACCATATATTTT
>TRBV13|NA|TRBD1|TRBJ2-4
CASSKGQGAQGAKNIQYF
TGTGCCAGCAGCAAGGGACAGGGGGCGCAGGGAGCCAAAAACATTCAGTACTTC
>TRBV6-1|NA|TRBD1|TRBJ1-2
CASSPSHRGAEGYTF
TGTGCCAGCAGCCCAAGCCACAGGGGGGCGGAAGGCTACACCTTC
>TRBV19|NA|NA|TRBJ2-7
CASSILRGDEQYF
TGTGCCAGTAGTATCCTTCGAGGGGACGAGCAGTACTTC
>TRBV13|few|NA|TRBJ2-7
CASSPGAAYEQYF
TGTGCCAGCAGCCCCGGGGCAGCTTACGAGCAGTACTTC
>TRBV29-1|NA|NA|TRBJ2-6
CSVEKPGPSGANVLTF
TGCAGCGTTGAAAAACCGGGCCCCTCTGGGGCCAACGTCCTGACTTTC
>TRBV6-1|NA|TRBD2|TRBJ2-3
CASSEALRLAGRTNTQYF
TGTGCCAGCAGTGAAGCGCTTCGACTAGCGGGACGCACTAATACGCAGTATTTT
>TRBV6-6|NA|NA|TRBJ1-6
CASSPQGGGINSPLHF
TGTGCCAGCAGTCCCCAGGGAGGTGGGATCAATTCACCCCTCCACTTT
>TRBV28|few|NA|TRBJ2-5
CASSVDNRDQTQYF
TGTGCCAGCAGTGTTGATAACAGGGATCAGACCCAGTACTTC
>TRBV9|NA|NA|TRBJ2-3
CASSVVGAPTTDTQYF
TGTGCCAGCAGCGTAGTCGGGGCCCCCACTACAGATACGCAGTATTTT
>TRBV7-6|NA|NA|TRBJ1-1
CASSSRSGGQNTEAFF
TGTGCCAGCAGCTCCCGGTCTGGGGGCCAGAACACTGAAGCTTTCTTT
>TRBV14|NA|NA|TRBJ1-2
CASSQETMGGYTF
TGTGCCAGCAGCCAAGAGACTATGGGTGGCTACACCTTC
>TRBV7-2|few|TRBD2|TRBJ2-5
CASSLAVAGGLGGTQYF
TGTGCCAGCAGCTTAGCGGTAGCGGGAGGCCTTGGAGGGACCCAGTACTTC
>TRBV9|NA|TRBD1|TRBJ2-5
CASSVEGQGEREQYF
TGTGCCAGCAGCGTAGAGGGACAGGGTGAGAGAGAGCAGTACTTC
>TRBV30|few|NA|TRBJ2-6
CAWRNAGPRGANVLTF
TGTGCCTGGAGAAATGCGGGACCCCGGGGGGCCAACGTCCTGACTTTC
>TRBV28|few|TRBD1|TRBJ2-1
CASSLKSRQGARSYNEQFF
TGTGCCAGCAGTTTAAAGTCCCGACAGGGGGCGAGGAGTTACAATGAGCAGTTCTTC
>TRBV11-2|NA|NA|TRBJ2-2
CASSPQTRTGELFF
TGTGCCAGCAGCCCACAGACTAGGACCGGGGAGCTGTTTTTT
>TRBV29-1|NA|NA|TRBJ2-5
CSVEANQGQETQYF
TGCAGCGTTGAAGCGAACCAGGGCCAAGAGACCCAGTACTTC
>TRBV29-1|many|TRBD1|TRBJ2-7
CSVEVASRGREQYF
TGCAGCGTTGAAGTCGCCTCCAGGGGGCGTGAGCAGTACTTC
>TRBV11-3|NA|TRBD2|TRBJ2-5
CASSLVGGTSGETQYF
TGTGCCAGCAGCTTAGTAGGCGGGACTAGCGGAGAGACCCAGTACTTC
>TRBV6-5|NA|TRBD2|TRBJ2-1
CASRGVAGGRNEQFF
TGTGCCAGCAGGGGCGTAGCGGGGGGGCGCAATGAGCAGTTCTTC
>TRBV29-1|NA|NA|TRBJ2-7
CSVAVRERQGISYEQYF
TGCAGCGTTGCCGTGAGGGAGCGGCAGGGGATATCCTACGAGCAGTACTTC
>TRBV3-1|few|NA|TRBJ2-5
CASSLPPGETQYF
TGTGCCAGCAGCCTCCCCCCGGGGGAGACCCAGTACTTC
>TRBV10-3|few|TRBD1|TRBJ2-3
CAISDSDRADTQYF
TGTGCCATCAGTGATTCTGACAGGGCTGATACGCAGTATTTT